This T cell receptor beta chain was observed in a study of blood T cell repertoires in COVID-19. Assay used: immunoSEQ multiplex PCR; TCRdb lists only in-frame clones, some missing. Among 500,000 or so clones listed, about 85% were seen once. On this clone: Other DNA sequences in this specimen translate into the identical CDR3.

With V trimmed by 5 bases and J by 3 bases, 5 bases remained unmatched. This CDR3 region has 14 residues. Germline V CDR1 and CDR2: MNHEY, SVGAGI. J is TRBJ1-2 and V is TRBV6-5; 8 bases line up with TRBD1. The specimen sequenced was PBMCs or T cells enriched from blood (not recorded which). The TCR comes from a woman between 18 and 30 years old who had recovered from COVID-19. The chain's CDR3 is CASSRTGWDYGYTF. For the CDR3, the DNA is TGTGCCAGCAGTCGGACAGGGTGGGACTATGGCTACACCTTC.